This note documents a single T cell receptor beta chain sequence. V lost 2 bases, J lost 5 bases, and 10 bases lay in between. The CDR3 length is 13 residues. Germline CDR1 and CDR2: KGHSH and LQKENI. Living in 25 or so US areas, the participants were between roughly 18 and 90 years of age. Participants were placed into cohorts based on the clinical history they reported. The recovered donors of Cohort 3 showed two negative PCRs, clearance, or symptom resolution. This specimen comes from a study of blood T cell repertoires in COVID-19. Sequencing was performed with immunoSEQ multiplex PCR; in TCRdb, only in-frame clones are kept and a portion is missing. The repertoire has a few hundred thousand clones, just under 90% of them found once; the top ten carry roughly a tenth.

V gene TRBV18 combines with J gene TRBJ2-7, with D possibly being TRBD1 (6 bases). This TCR derives from a woman aged 30 to 39 who had recovered from COVID-19. Sequenced: PBMCs or T cells enriched from blood (not recorded which). The CDR3 DNA reads TGTGCCAGCTCACCATCGGCAGGGGACGAGCAGTACTTC. This codes for CASSPSAGDEQYF.